This T cell receptor beta chain emerged from a study of Graves' ophthalmopathy and Graves' hyperthyroidism. Across the whole study: Peripheral blood was gathered at first diagnosis, ahead of any treatment whatsoever. Study conclusions and caveats: As the model predicted ophthalmopathy progression, it achieved a sensitivity of roughly 69% and a specificity of approximately 72%. From stable hyperthyroidism, ophthalmopathy was separated by a 13-signature model with about 88% sensitivity and roughly 81% specificity.

This clonotype was seen at least ten times. Its antigen is unidentified. CDR3 length equals 14 residues. The V gene lost 4 bases and the J gene lost 8 bases, with 12 bases spanning the gap. Germline V gene lookup returns CDR1 MNHNS and CDR2 SASEGT. Other autoimmune diseases, uncontrolled infections, pregnancy or lactation excluded patients from enrollment. Amplified material comprised TCR beta CDR3 regions derived from RNA transcripts. Scientists carried out first-round RT-PCR using HTBI primers and then a second-round multiplex PCR. A single record per CDR3 protein comes from TCRdb applying MiXCR to the multiplex PCR reads. The sample has 300,000 to 500,000 distinct CDR3 sequences, roughly 14% seen once.

This chain connects TRBV6-1 to TRBJ1-6; weak D call: TRBD1 (5 bases). The specimen sequenced was peripheral blood. The TCR sequence derives from a woman aged 18 to 35 with stable Graves' hyperthyroidism. CDR3 protein: CASSVGGGYSPLHF. DNA for the CDR3: TGTGCCAGCAGTGTTGGGGGGGGGTATTCACCCCTCCACTTT.